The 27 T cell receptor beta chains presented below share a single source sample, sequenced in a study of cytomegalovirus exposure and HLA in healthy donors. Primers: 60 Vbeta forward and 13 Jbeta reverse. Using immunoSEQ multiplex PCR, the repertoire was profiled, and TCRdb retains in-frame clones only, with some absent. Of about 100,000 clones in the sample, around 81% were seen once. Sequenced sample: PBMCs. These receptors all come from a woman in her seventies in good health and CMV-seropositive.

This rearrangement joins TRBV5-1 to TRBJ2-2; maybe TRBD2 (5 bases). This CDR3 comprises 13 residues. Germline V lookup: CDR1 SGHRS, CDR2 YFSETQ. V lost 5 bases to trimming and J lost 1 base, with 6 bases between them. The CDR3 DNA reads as TGCGCCAGCAGGGGAGAGAACACCGGGGAGCTGTTTTTT. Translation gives CASRGENTGELFF.

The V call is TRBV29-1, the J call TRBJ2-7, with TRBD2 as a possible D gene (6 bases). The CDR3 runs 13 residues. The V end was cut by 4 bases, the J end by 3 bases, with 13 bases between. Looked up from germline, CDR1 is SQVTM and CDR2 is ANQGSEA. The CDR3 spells CSVGPGSVYEQYF. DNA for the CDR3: TGCAGCGTTGGACCCGGGAGTGTCTACGAGCAGTACTTC.

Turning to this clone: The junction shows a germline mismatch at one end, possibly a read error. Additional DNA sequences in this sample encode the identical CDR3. The CDR3 DNA sequence: TGCGCCAGCAGCTTGGTACCCCAAGGGGCGGGAGGATACAATGAACAGTTCTTC. The encoded protein is CASSLVPQGAGGYNEQFF. The chain recombines TRBV5-1 with TRBJ2-1; 8 nucleotides agree with TRBD2. The germline V gene encodes CDR1 SGHRS and CDR2 YFSETQ. The length of the CDR3 is 18 residues.

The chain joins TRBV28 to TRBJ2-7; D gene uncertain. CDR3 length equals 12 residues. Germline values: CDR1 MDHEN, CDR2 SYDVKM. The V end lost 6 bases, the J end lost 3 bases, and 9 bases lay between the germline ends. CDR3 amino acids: CASSPKIYEQYF. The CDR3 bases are TGTGCCAGCAGCCCCAAAATCTACGAGCAGTACTTC.

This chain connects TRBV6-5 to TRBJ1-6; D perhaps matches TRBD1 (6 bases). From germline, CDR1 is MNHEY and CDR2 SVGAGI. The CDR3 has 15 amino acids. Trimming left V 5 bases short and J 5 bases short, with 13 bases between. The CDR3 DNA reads TGTGCCAGCAGTGACTGGACAGTAGATAATTCACCCCTCCACTTT. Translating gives CASSDWTVDNSPLHF.

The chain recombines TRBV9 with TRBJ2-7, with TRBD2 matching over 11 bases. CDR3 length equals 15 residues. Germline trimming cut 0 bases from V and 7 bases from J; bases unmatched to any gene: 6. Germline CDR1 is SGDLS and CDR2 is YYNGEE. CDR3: CASSVGTSGSREQYF. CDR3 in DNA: TGTGCCAGCAGCGTAGGTACTAGCGGGAGTAGGGAGCAGTACTTC.

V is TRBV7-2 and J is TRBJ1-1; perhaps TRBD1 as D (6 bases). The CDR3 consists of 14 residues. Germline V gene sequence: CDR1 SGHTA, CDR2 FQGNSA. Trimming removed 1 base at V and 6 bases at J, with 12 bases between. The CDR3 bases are TGTGCCAGCAGCTTAGGGGCGGGGGCGTCTGAAGCTTTCTTT. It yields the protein CASSLGAGASEAFF.

The CDR3 protein is CATSRKIQGNTEAFF. CDR3 DNA: TGTGCCACCAGCAGGAAAATACAGGGGAACACTGAAGCTTTCTTT. The V call is TRBV15, the J call TRBJ1-1; D possibly corresponds to TRBD1 (6 bases). V was pared by 3 bases and J by 1 base, with 12 bases between. This CDR3 is built from 15 residues. CDR1 is LNHNV, CDR2 YYDKDF, per germline (reference sequence).

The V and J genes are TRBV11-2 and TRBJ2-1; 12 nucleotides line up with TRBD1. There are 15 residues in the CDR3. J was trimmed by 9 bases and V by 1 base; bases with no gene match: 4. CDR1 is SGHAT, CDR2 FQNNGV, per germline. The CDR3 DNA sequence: TGTGCCAGCAGCTTAGCGGGACAGGGGGCTATTGAGCAGTTCTTC. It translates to CASSLAGQGAIEQFF.

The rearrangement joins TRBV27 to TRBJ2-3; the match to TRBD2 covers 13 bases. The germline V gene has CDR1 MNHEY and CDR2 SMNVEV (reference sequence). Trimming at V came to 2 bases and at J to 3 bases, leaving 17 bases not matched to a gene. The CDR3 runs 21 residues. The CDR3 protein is CASSLAQAGLAGALITDTQYF. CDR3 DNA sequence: TGTGCCAGCAGTTTAGCACAGGCCGGACTAGCGGGGGCCCTGATAACAGATACGCAGTATTTT.

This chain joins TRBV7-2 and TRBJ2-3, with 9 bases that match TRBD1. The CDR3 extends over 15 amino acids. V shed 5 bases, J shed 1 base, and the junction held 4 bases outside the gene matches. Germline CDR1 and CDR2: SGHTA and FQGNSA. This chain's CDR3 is CASSIRTGGTDTQYF. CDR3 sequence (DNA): TGTGCCAGCAGCATAAGGACAGGGGGCACAGATACGCAGTATTTT.

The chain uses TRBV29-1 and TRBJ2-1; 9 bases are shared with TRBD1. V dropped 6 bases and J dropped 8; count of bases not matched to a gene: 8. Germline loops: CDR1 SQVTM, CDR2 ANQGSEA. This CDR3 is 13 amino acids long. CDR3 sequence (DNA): TGCAGCGTCGACCCACAGGGGGCATATGAGCAGTTCTTC. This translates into CSVDPQGAYEQFF.

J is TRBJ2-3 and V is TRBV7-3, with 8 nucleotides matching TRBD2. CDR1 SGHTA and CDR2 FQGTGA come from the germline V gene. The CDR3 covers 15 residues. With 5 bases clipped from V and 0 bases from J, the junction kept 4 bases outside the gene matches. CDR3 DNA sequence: TGTGCCAGCAGCCCAGCGGGAGCTAGCACAGATACGCAGTATTTT. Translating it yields CASSPAGASTDTQYF.

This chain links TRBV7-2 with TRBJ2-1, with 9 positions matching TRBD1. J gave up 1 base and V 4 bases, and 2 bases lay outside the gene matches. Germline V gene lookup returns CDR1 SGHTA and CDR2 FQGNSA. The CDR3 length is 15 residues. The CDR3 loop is CASSSDRGSYNEQFF. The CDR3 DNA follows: TGTGCCAGCAGCTCCGACAGGGGGTCCTACAATGAGCAGTTCTTC.

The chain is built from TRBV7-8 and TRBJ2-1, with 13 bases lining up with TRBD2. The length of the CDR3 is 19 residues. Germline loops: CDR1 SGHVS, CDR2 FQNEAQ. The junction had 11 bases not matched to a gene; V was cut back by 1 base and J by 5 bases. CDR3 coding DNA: TGTGCCAGCAGCTTAGTCGGTACTAGCGGGAGGGCGCGACACAATGAGCAGTTCTTC. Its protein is CASSLVGTSGRARHNEQFF.

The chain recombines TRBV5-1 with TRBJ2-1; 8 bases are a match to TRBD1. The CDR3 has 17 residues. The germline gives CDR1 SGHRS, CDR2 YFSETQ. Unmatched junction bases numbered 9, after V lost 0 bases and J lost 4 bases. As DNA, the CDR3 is TGCGCCAGCAGCTTGGGAGAGTACAGGGGGGTTTACAATGAGCAGTTCTTC. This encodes CASSLGEYRGVYNEQFF.

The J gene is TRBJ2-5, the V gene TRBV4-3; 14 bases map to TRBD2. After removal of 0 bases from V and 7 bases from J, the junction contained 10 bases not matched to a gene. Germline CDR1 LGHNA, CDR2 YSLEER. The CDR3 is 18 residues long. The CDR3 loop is CASSQDQGLAGARMTQYF. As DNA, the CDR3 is TGCGCCAGCAGCCAAGATCAGGGACTAGCGGGAGCCCGCATGACCCAGTACTTC.

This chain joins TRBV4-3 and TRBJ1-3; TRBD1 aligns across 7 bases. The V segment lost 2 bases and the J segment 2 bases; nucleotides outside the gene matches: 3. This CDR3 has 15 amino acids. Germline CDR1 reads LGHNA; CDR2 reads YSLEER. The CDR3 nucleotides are TGCGCCAGCAGCCAAAAAACAGGGGCTGGAAACACCATATATTTT. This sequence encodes CASSQKTGAGNTIYF.

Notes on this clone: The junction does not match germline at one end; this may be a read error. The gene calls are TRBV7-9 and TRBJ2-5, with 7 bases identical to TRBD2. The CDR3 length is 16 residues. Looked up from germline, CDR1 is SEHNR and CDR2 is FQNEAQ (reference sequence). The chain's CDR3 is CSSSLGRGEVYQTQYF. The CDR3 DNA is TGTTCCAGCAGCTTAGGGAGGGGCGAGGTGTATCAGACCCAGTACTTC.

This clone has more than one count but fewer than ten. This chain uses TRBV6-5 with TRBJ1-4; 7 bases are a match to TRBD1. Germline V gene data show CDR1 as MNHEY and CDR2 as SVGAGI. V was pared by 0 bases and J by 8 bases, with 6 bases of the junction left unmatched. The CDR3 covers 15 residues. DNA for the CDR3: TGTGCCAGCAGTTACTCTACAGGGGCCGGAGAAAAACTGTTTTTT. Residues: CASSYSTGAGEKLFF.

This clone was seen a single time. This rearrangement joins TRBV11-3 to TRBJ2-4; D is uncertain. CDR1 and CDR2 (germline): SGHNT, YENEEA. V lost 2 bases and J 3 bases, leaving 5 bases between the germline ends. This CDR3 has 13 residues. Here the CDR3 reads CASSLTVKNIQYF. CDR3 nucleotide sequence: TGTGCCAGCAGCTTAACAGTCAAAAACATTCAGTACTTC.

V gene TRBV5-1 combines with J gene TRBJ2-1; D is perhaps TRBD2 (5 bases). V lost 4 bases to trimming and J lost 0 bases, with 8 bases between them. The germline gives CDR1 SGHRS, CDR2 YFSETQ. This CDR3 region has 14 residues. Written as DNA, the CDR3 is TGCGCCAGCAGCCCCCGGGGCTCCTACAATGAGCAGTTCTTC. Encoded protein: CASSPRGSYNEQFF.

This CDR3 is CASSHVGGNTEAFF. The CDR3, as DNA: TGCGCCAGCAGCCATGTGGGGGGGAACACTGAAGCTTTCTTT. V gene TRBV4-3 combines with J gene TRBJ1-1, with a possible D match to TRBD1 (5 bases). V was pared by 3 bases and J by 1 base, with 9 bases between. In germline, CDR1 is LGHNA, CDR2 YSLEER. This CDR3 comprises 14 residues.

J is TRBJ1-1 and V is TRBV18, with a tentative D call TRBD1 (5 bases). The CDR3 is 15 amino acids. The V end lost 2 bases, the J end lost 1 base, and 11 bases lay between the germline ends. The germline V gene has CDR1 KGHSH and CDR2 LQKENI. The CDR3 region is CASSPTGPQNTEAFF. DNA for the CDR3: TGTGCCAGCTCACCAACAGGACCGCAGAACACTGAAGCTTTCTTT. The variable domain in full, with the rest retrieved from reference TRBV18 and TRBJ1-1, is NAGVMQNPRHLVRRRGQEARLRCSPMKGHSHVYWYRQLPEEGLKFMVYLQKENIIDESGMPKERFSAEFPKEGPSILRIQQVVRGDSAAYFCASSPTGPQNTEAFFGQGTRLTVV.

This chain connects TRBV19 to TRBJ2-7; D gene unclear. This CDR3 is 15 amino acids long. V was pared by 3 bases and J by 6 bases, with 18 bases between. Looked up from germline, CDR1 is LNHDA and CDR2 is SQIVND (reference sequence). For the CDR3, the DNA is TGTGCCAGTAGTATCCAAGGCGAACTTCGGAGCGAGCAGTACTTC. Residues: CASSIQGELRSEQYF.

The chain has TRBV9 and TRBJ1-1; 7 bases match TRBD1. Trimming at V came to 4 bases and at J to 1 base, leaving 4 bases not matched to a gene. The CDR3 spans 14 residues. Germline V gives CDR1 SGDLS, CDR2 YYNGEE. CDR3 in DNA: TGTGCCAGCAGCTCGGGGACAGCGAACACTGAAGCTTTCTTT. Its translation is CASSSGTANTEAFF.

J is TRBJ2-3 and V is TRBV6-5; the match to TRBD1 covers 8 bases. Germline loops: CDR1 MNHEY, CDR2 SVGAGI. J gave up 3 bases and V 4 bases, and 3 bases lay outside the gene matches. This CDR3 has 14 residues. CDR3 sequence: CASSWTGFTDTQYF. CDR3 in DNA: TGTGCCAGCAGTTGGACAGGGTTTACAGATACGCAGTATTTT.